This T cell receptor (beta chain) is from a study of beta chain features in type 1 diabetes. Study-wide points: Naive, central memory and Treg TCRB repertoires seemed to resemble each other more closely in patients than they did in healthy donors. A moderate, significant TCRB CDR3 shortening appeared in type 1 diabetes across four CD4+ subsets.

Expressed TCRB transcripts got sequenced, as all isolated RNA was reverse transcribed. This table comes from immunoSEQ multiplex PCR, and its TCRdb copy is limited to in-frame clones, with some not included. The sample has about 360,000 clones, 10% to 15% seen once. This CDR3 has 15 residues. Germline V gene lookup returns CDR1 GTSNPN and CDR2 SVGIG (reference sequence). Without exception, sorted populations had purity beyond 98%. This clone was seen a few times. The target antigen is unknown. At one end the junction does not follow the germline gene, possibly because of a read error. The sequencing sample was made of naive CD4+ T cells from blood. This receptor was identified in a young man in good health. V usage is TRBV30 and J usage is TRBJ1-5; 7 nucleotides line up with TRBD1. CDR3 in amino acids: CAWSTTTGRNQAQHF. The CDR3 nucleotides read TGTGCCTGGAGTACCACGACAGGGAGGAATCAGGCCCAGCATTTT.